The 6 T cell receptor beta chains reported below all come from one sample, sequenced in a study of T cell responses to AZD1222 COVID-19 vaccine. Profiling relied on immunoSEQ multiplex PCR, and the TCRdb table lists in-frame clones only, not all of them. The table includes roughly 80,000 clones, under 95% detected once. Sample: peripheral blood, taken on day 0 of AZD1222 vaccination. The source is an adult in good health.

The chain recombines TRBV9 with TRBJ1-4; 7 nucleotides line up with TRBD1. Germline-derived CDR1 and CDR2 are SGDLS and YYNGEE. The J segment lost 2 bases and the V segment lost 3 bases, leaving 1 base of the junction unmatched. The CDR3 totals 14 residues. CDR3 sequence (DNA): TGTGCCAGCAGCGAACAGGGGACTAATGAAAAACTGTTTTTT. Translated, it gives CASSEQGTNEKLFF.

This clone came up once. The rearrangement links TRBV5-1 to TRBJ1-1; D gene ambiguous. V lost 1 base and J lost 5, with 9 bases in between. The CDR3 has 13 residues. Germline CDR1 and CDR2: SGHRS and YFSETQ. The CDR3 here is CASSLKGGTEAFF. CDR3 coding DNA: TGCGCCAGCAGCTTGAAAGGAGGGACTGAAGCTTTCTTT.

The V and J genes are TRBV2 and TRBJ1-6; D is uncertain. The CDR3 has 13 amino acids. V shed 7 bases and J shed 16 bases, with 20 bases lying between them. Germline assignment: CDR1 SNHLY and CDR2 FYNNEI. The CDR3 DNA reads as TGTGCCAGCACCAATATCCGGCAACAGAGACTCCACTTT. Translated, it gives CASTNIRQQRLHF.

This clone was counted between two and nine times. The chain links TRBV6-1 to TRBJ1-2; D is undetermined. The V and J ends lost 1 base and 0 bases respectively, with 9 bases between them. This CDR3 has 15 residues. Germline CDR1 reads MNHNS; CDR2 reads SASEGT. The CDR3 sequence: CASSEGVGSNYGYTF. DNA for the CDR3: TGTGCCAGCAGTGAAGGGGTCGGATCTAACTATGGCTACACCTTC.

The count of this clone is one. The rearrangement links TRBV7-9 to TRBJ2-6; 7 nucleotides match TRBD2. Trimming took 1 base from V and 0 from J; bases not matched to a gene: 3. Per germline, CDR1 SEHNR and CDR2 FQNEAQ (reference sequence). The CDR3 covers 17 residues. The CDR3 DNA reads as TGTGCCAGCAGCTTAGGGCTAGCGGACTCTGGGGCCAACGTCCTGACTTTC. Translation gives CASSLGLADSGANVLTF.

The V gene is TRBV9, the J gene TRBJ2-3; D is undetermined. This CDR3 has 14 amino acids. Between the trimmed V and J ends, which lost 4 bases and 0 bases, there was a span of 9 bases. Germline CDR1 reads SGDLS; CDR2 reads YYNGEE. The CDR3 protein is CASSPLESTDTQYF. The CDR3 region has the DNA TGTGCCAGCAGCCCCCTGGAGAGCACAGATACGCAGTATTTT.